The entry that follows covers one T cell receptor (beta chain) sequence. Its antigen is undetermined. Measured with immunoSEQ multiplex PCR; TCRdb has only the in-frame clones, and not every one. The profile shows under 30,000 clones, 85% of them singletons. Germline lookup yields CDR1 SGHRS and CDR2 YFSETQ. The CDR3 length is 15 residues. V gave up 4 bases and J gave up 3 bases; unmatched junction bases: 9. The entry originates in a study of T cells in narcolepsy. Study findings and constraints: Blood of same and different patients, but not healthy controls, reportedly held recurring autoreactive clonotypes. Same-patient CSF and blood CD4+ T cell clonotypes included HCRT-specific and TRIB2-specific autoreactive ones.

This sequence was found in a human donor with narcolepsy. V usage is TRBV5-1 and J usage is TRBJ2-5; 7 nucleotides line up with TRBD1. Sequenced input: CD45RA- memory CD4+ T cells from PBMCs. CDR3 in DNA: TGCGCCAGCAGCGAAGCCGGGACAGTTGAAGAGACCCAGTACTTC. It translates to CASSEAGTVEETQYF.